Shown below are 17 T cell receptor beta chains from a single sample sequenced in a study of T cell responses to AZD1222 COVID-19 vaccine. The table came from immunoSEQ multiplex PCR; TCRdb's copy has only in-frame clones and leaves some out. The table has roughly 140,000 clones, around 91% seen once. Sequencing used peripheral blood, obtained on day 0 of AZD1222 vaccination. The receptors originated from an adult in good health.

J is TRBJ1-1 and V is TRBV14, with 7 bases that match TRBD1. This CDR3 has 15 residues. V trimming: 8 bases; J trimming: 3 bases; junction bases outside the gene matches: 12. In germline, CDR1 is SGHDN, CDR2 FVKESK. In DNA form, the CDR3 reads TGTGCCAGCGAGAGGGACAGTGGGGGGTACACTGAAGCTTTCTTT. Translated, it gives CASERDSGGYTEAFF.

The J gene is TRBJ2-1, the V gene TRBV9; a possible D gene is TRBD2 (5 bases). Germline loops: CDR1 SGDLS, CDR2 YYNGEE. This CDR3 comprises 13 residues. The V and J ends lost 4 bases and 2 bases respectively, with 7 bases between them. The DNA for the CDR3 is TGTGCCAGCAGCTCCGGGACCTACAATGAGCAGTTCTTC. This sequence encodes CASSSGTYNEQFF.

This chain links TRBV14 with TRBJ2-1; possibly TRBD1 for D (6 bases). The germline V gene encodes CDR1 SGHDN and CDR2 FVKESK. Trimming stripped 4 bases from V and 4 bases from J, with 14 bases between. The CDR3 runs to 15 residues. CDR3 nucleotides: TGTGCCAGCAGCCCGGTGTGGACAGAGTACAATGAGCAGTTCTTC. It translates to CASSPVWTEYNEQFF.

V is TRBV4-1 and J is TRBJ2-2; tentatively, D is TRBD2 (5 bases). This CDR3 is built from 17 residues. Deletions cut 2 bases from V and 3 bases from J, with 16 bases between. CDR1 MGHRA and CDR2 YSYEKL come from the germline V gene. The CDR3 sequence: CASSQLPEEVDTGELFF. CDR3 nucleotides: TGCGCCAGCAGCCAACTCCCGGAGGAGGTTGACACCGGGGAGCTGTTTTTT.

The chain links TRBV7-3 to TRBJ2-1; a weak D match, TRBD2 (7 bases). Germline CDR1 is SGHTA and CDR2 is FQGTGA. V lost 5 bases, J lost 0 bases, and 14 bases lay in between. The CDR3 is 16 amino acids. Here the CDR3 DNA reads TGTGCCAGCAGCCTGAGGGGGACTATCTCCTACAATGAGCAGTTCTTC. Translation gives CASSLRGTISYNEQFF.

This clone turned up a few times. J is TRBJ2-1 and V is TRBV19; 12 nucleotides align to TRBD1. This CDR3 spans 14 amino acids. J lost 9 bases, V lost 7 bases, and 7 bases had no gene match. Germline V CDR1 and CDR2: LNHDA, SQIVND (reference sequence). The CDR3 coding sequence is TGTGCCAGTAACTGGGGACAGGGGGCGGGTGAGCAGTTCTTC. Translation: CASNWGQGAGEQFF. Full variable domain (missing parts from reference TRBV19 and TRBJ2-1): DGGITQSPKYLFRKEGQNVTLSCEQNLNHDAMYWYRQDPGQGLRLIYYSQIVNDFQKGDIAEGYSVSREKKESFPLTVTSAQKNPTAFYLCASNWGQGAGEQFFGPGTRLTVL.

The chain joins TRBV6-6 to TRBJ2-3; no firm D call. V lost 0 bases and J lost 3, with 7 bases in between. CDR3 length equals 14 residues. Germline V CDR1 and CDR2: MNHNY, SVGAGI (reference sequence). CDR3 DNA: TGTGCCAGCAGTTACTCGATCCGAACAGATACGCAGTATTTT. It encodes CASSYSIRTDTQYF.

V is TRBV5-8 and J is TRBJ2-3, with 8 bases lining up with TRBD2. Germline CDR1 reads SGHTS; CDR2 reads YDEGEE. Unmatched junction bases numbered 13, after V lost 4 bases and J lost 0 bases. This CDR3 contains 18 residues. The CDR3 bases are TGTGCCAGCAGCCTTGGGGCTAGCGGGTACACTAGCACAGATACGCAGTATTTT. As protein: CASSLGASGYTSTDTQYF. Supplemented by reference TRBV5-8 and TRBJ2-3, the full variable domain reads EAGVTQSPTHLIKTRGQQATLRCSPISGHTSVYWYQQALGLGLQFLLWYDEGEERNRGNFPPRFSGRQFPNYSSELNVNALELEDSALYLCASSLGASGYTSTDTQYFGPGTRLTVL.

The J gene is TRBJ1-1, the V gene TRBV6-5; 7 bases align to TRBD1. CDR3 length: 15 amino acids. Losses at the gene ends were 2 bases for V and 0 bases for J; bases not matched to a gene: 3. Per the germline V gene, CDR1 is MNHEY and CDR2 is SVGAGI. The CDR3 loop reads CASSYGTVLNTEAFF. For the CDR3, the DNA is TGTGCCAGCAGTTACGGGACAGTTTTGAACACTGAAGCTTTCTTT.

The rearrangement joins TRBV19 to TRBJ1-5; D is perhaps TRBD1 (6 bases). V lost 3 bases, J lost 2 bases, and 8 bases lay in between. Germline V gene lookup returns CDR1 LNHDA and CDR2 SQIVND (reference sequence). CDR3 length equals 14 residues. The CDR3 DNA is TGTGCCAGTAGTATCCGACAGGGCAATCAGCCCCAGCATTTT. It codes for CASSIRQGNQPQHF.

The chain uses TRBV4-3 and TRBJ2-1, with D tentatively TRBD1 or TRBD2 (5 bases each). Germline V lookup: CDR1 LGHNA, CDR2 YSLEER. Trimming left V 4 bases short and J 3 bases short, with 19 bases between. This CDR3 contains 17 residues. CDR3 sequence: CASSRLSGTQDYNEQFF. CDR3 nucleotides: TGCGCCAGCAGCCGGTTATCCGGGACCCAGGACTACAATGAGCAGTTCTTC.

CDR3 in amino acids: CATGQFNEQFF. CDR3 in DNA: TGTGCCACCGGCCAGTTCAATGAGCAGTTCTTC. The rearrangement uses TRBV24-1 and TRBJ2-1; D uncertain. CDR3 length: 11 residues. V lost 9 bases and J 6 bases, leaving 8 bases between the germline ends. In germline, CDR1 is KGHDR, CDR2 SFDVKD.

This clone was picked up one time. The J gene is TRBJ2-1, the V gene TRBV28, with 8 positions matching TRBD1. The CDR3 runs 15 residues. Germline assignment: CDR1 MDHEN and CDR2 SYDVKM. With 2 bases clipped from V and 4 bases from J, the junction kept 4 bases outside the gene matches. This CDR3 reads CASSLGTGEYNEQFF. The CDR3 bases are TGTGCCAGCAGTTTAGGGACAGGAGAATACAATGAGCAGTTCTTC.

The V gene is TRBV9, the J gene TRBJ2-7; D possibly matches TRBD1 or TRBD2 (6 bases each). The CDR3 is 14 amino acids. With 2 bases removed from V and 2 bases from J, the gap between germline ends came to 11 bases. Germline-derived CDR1 and CDR2 are SGDLS and YYNGEE. The CDR3 DNA reads as TGTGCCAGCAGCGTCGGGGGCTCGACCTACGAGCAGTACTTC. Its protein product is CASSVGGSTYEQYF.

The CDR3 is CAISALNRTGGRAGALSYEQYF. The CDR3 nucleotides read TGTGCCATCAGTGCACTCAACCGGACAGGGGGAAGAGCGGGGGCGCTCTCCTACGAGCAGTACTTC. The chain links TRBV10-3 to TRBJ2-7; TRBD1 matches at 10 bases. Germline V gene sequence: CDR1 ENHRY, CDR2 SYGVKD. This CDR3 region has 22 residues. After removal of 4 bases from V and 0 bases from J, the junction contained 24 bases not matched to a gene.

The J gene is TRBJ2-3, the V gene TRBV29-1; D is unclear. This CDR3 has 11 amino acids. V dropped 7 bases and J dropped 6 bases, with 11 bases sitting between them. Germline V gene data show CDR1 as SQVTM and CDR2 as ANQGSEA. CDR3 DNA: TGCAGCGCCGCCCGCGCGGATACGCAGTATTTT. Amino acid sequence: CSAARADTQYF.

This chain connects TRBV4-1 to TRBJ1-5, with 7 bases identical to TRBD1. Germline V CDR1 and CDR2: MGHRA, YSYEKL. The CDR3 is 15 residues long. V was pared by 1 base and J by 7 bases, with 7 bases of the junction left unmatched. The chain's CDR3 is CASSQATGDGQPQHF. Written as DNA, the CDR3 is TGCGCCAGCAGCCAAGCTACAGGGGACGGCCAGCCCCAGCATTTT.